This T cell receptor (beta chain) was found in a study of PD-L1 blockade in urothelial cancer. Whole-study context: Anywhere from 0 to 3 prior chemotherapy regimens had been received by patients. Analysis of the blood was performed 3 weeks (second dose) and 6 weeks after treatment start.

This clone was counted once. The germline V gene has CDR1 SGHTA and CDR2 FQGNSA. The V and J ends lost 1 base and 8 bases respectively, with 11 bases between them. There are 13 residues in the CDR3. Time point specified: pretreatment peripheral blood. Sequenced by immunoSEQ multiplex PCR; TCRdb stores in-frame clones only, minus some. Among just over 50,000 clones listed, around 72% were seen once. This sequence joins TRBV7-2 and TRBJ1-1; D remains ambiguous. The sequence was collected from a man between 70 and 80 years old with urothelial cancer. This specimen consisted of PBMCs, obtained around atezolizumab (anti-PD-L1) treatment. The CDR3 loop reads CASSLGGAIEAFF. The DNA of the CDR3 is TGTGCCAGCAGCTTAGGGGGAGCTATAGAAGCTTTCTTT.